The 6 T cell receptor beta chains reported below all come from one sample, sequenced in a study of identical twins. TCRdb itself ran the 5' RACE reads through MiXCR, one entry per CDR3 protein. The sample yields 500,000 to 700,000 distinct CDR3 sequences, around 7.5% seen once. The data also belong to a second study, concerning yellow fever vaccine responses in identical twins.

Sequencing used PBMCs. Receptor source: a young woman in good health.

The CDR3 here is CASRTRQIQETQYF. The CDR3 DNA reads TGTGCCAGCAGAACCAGACAAATCCAAGAGACCCAGTACTTC. This sequence joins TRBV2 and TRBJ2-5; no firm D call. The CDR3 runs to 14 residues. Trimming left V 6 bases short and J 1 base short, with 12 bases between. CDR1 and CDR2 from the germline V gene are SNHLY and FYNNEI. Looking up the rest from reference TRBV2 and TRBJ2-5 gives the full variable domain: EPEVTQTPSHQVTQMGQEVILRCVPISNHLYFYWYRQILGQKVEFLVSFYNNEISEKSEIFDDQFSVERPDGSNFTLKIRSTKLEDSAMYFCASRTRQIQETQYFGPGTRLLVL.

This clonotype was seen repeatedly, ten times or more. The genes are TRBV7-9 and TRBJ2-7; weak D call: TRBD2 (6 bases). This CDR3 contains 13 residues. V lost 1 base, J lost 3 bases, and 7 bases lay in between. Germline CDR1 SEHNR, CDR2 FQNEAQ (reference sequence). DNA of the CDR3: TGTGCCAGCAGCTTAGGCGGGAACTACGAGCAGTACTTC. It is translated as CASSLGGNYEQYF.

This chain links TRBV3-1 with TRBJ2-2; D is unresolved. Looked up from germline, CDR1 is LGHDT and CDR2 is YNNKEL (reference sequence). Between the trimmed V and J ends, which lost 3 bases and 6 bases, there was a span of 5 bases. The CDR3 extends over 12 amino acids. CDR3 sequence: CASSHLPGELFF. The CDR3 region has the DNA TGTGCCAGCAGCCACCTCCCCGGGGAGCTGTTTTTT. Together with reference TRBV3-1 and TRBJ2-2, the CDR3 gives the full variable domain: DTAVSQTPKYLVTQMGNDKSIKCEQNLGHDTMYWYKQDSKKFLKIMFSYNNKELIINETVPNRFSPKSPDKAHLNLHINSLELGDSAVYFCASSHLPGELFFGEGSRLTVL.

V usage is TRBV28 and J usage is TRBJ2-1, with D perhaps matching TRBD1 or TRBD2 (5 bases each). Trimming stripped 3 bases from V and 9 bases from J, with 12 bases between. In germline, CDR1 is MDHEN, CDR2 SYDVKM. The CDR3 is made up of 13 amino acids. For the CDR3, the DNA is TGTGCCAGCAGTTTCATGAGGGGAGCTGAGCAGTTCTTC. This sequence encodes CASSFMRGAEQFF. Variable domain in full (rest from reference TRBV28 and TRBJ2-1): DVKVTQSSRYLVKRTGEKVFLECVQDMDHENMFWYRQDPGLGLRLIYFSYDVKMKEKGDIPEGYSVSREKKERFSLILESASTNQTSMYLCASSFMRGAEQFFGPGTRLTVL.

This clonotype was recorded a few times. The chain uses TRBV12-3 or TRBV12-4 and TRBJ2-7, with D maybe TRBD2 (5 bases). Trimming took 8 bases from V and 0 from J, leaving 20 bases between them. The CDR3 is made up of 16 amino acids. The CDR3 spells CASARSRDQTSYEQYF. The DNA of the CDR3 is TGTGCCAGCGCGCGGAGCCGGGATCAAACCTCCTACGAGCAGTACTTC.

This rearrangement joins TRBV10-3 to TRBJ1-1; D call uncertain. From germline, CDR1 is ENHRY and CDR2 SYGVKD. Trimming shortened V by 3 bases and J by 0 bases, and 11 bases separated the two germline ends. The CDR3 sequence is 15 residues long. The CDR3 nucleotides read TGTGCCATCAGTGATTACGGAAAAATGAACACTGAAGCTTTCTTT. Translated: CAISDYGKMNTEAFF.